A selection of T cell receptor beta chains follows, all from one sample in a study of shared clonotypes between healthy human individuals. Method: immunoSEQ multiplex PCR; TCRdb's copy keeps in-frame clones and lacks some. The sample consists of some 1 million clones, around four fifths of them appearing once. Sequencing was performed on memory CD4+ T cells sorted from blood. The receptor set was obtained from a man aged 18 to 29 in good health. CDR3s include the opening cysteine and the closing phenylalanine or tryptophan. The order of the fields is J gene, CDR3 length, V gene, CDR3 protein.

j_call: TRBJ2-7; cdr3_length: 14; v_call: TRBV5-1; cdr3_aa: CASSEGTGVYEQYF
j_call: TRBJ2-3; cdr3_length: 14; v_call: TRBV19; cdr3_aa: CASSRLASTDTQYF
j_call: TRBJ1-4; cdr3_length: 14; v_call: TRBV5-6; cdr3_aa: CASSLGQPGEKLFF
j_call: TRBJ1-2; cdr3_length: 15; v_call: TRBV6-6; cdr3_aa: CASSYSASPNYGYTF
j_call: TRBJ1-2; cdr3_length: 15; v_call: TRBV4-2; cdr3_aa: CASSQGGQGEYGYTF
j_call: TRBJ2-7; cdr3_length: 13; v_call: TRBV10-2; cdr3_aa: CATTPAGSYEQYF
j_call: TRBJ1-3; cdr3_length: 16; v_call: TRBV6-5; cdr3_aa: CASSLGSDHSGNTIYF
j_call: TRBJ1-6; cdr3_length: 18; v_call: TRBV28; cdr3_aa: CASTSRGQLSSYNSPLHF
j_call: TRBJ2-1; cdr3_length: 14; v_call: TRBV28; cdr3_aa: CASSLQGGYNEQFF
j_call: TRBJ1-1; cdr3_length: 15; v_call: TRBV9; cdr3_aa: CASSRSDREDTEAFF
j_call: TRBJ2-1; cdr3_length: 17; v_call: TRBV29-1; cdr3_aa: CSAKRQAAGTRGDEQFF
j_call: TRBJ2-7; cdr3_length: 13; v_call: TRBV6-1; cdr3_aa: CATAAEWGREQYF
j_call: TRBJ2-7; cdr3_length: 12; v_call: TRBV28; cdr3_aa: CASSPLGREQYF
j_call: TRBJ2-7; cdr3_length: 13; v_call: TRBV27; cdr3_aa: CASNPAGAYEQYF
j_call: TRBJ1-1; cdr3_length: 13; v_call: TRBV29-1; cdr3_aa: CSVDAGVNTEAFF
j_call: TRBJ1-3; cdr3_length: 12; v_call: TRBV29-1; cdr3_aa: CSVESSGNTIYF
j_call: TRBJ2-3; cdr3_length: 14; v_call: TRBV18; cdr3_aa: CASSQGRVADTQYF
j_call: TRBJ2-6; cdr3_length: 18; v_call: TRBV19; cdr3_aa: CASSIQPGRASGANVLTF
j_call: TRBJ1-6; cdr3_length: 15; v_call: TRBV2; cdr3_aa: CASRPPDRGNSPLHF
j_call: TRBJ1-6; cdr3_length: 14; v_call: TRBV18; cdr3_aa: CASSPDSVDSPLHF
j_call: TRBJ2-7; cdr3_length: 15; v_call: TRBV18; cdr3_aa: CASSPGTRASYEQYF
j_call: TRBJ1-5; cdr3_length: 16; v_call: TRBV12-5; cdr3_aa: CASGLESGDGNQPQHF
j_call: TRBJ1-2; cdr3_length: 16; v_call: TRBV19; cdr3_aa: CASSMGRQGARHGYTF
j_call: TRBJ2-1; cdr3_length: 15; v_call: TRBV19; cdr3_aa: CASSITSGSSNEQFF
j_call: TRBJ2-5; cdr3_length: 15; v_call: TRBV28; cdr3_aa: CASSLGQGALETQYF
j_call: TRBJ1-2; cdr3_length: 16; v_call: TRBV29-1; cdr3_aa: CSVTEGGQLMAGGYTF
j_call: TRBJ2-1; cdr3_length: 13; v_call: TRBV19; cdr3_aa: CAVNRGIDNEQFF
j_call: TRBJ1-4; cdr3_length: 14; v_call: TRBV6-1; cdr3_aa: CASKRGGQGEKLFF
j_call: TRBJ2-5; cdr3_length: 14; v_call: TRBV7-3; cdr3_aa: CASSPGSLQETQYF
j_call: TRBJ2-5; cdr3_length: 15; v_call: TRBV4-1; cdr3_aa: CASSQGSLPQETQYF
j_call: TRBJ1-2; cdr3_length: 16; v_call: TRBV30; cdr3_aa: CAWSPTGTVHNYGYTF
j_call: TRBJ1-5; cdr3_length: 14; v_call: TRBV6-1; cdr3_aa: CASSEMGGDQPQHF
j_call: TRBJ2-5; cdr3_length: 16; v_call: TRBV28; cdr3_aa: CASSLKPGQKRETQYF
j_call: TRBJ2-3; cdr3_length: 15; v_call: TRBV2; cdr3_aa: CASSKDRGRTDTQYF
j_call: TRBJ2-1; cdr3_length: 14; v_call: TRBV4-3; cdr3_aa: CASSQDRQGREQFF
j_call: TRBJ2-1; cdr3_length: 15; v_call: TRBV7-2; cdr3_aa: CASSTTSGVYNEQFF
j_call: TRBJ1-3; cdr3_length: 16; v_call: TRBV2; cdr3_aa: CASSDRQPVFGNTIYF
j_call: TRBJ2-3; cdr3_length: 16; v_call: TRBV5-8; cdr3_aa: CASSLLTGLGTDTQYF
j_call: TRBJ2-3; cdr3_length: 15; v_call: TRBV10-3; cdr3_aa: CAISEGGRESDTQYF
j_call: TRBJ1-4; cdr3_length: 15; v_call: TRBV5-1; cdr3_aa: CASSLQGGSNEKLFF
j_call: TRBJ2-5; cdr3_length: 11; v_call: TRBV20-1; cdr3_aa: CSAGPSTLPHF
j_call: TRBJ2-1; cdr3_length: 13; v_call: TRBV7-2; cdr3_aa: CASSLRITPEQFF
j_call: TRBJ1-5; cdr3_length: 14; v_call: TRBV6-1; cdr3_aa: CASSEGGATQPQHF
j_call: TRBJ2-3; cdr3_length: 14; v_call: TRBV5-4; cdr3_aa: CASSGGLTYDTQYF
j_call: TRBJ2-3; cdr3_length: 14; v_call: TRBV19; cdr3_aa: CASSISAGVDTQYF
j_call: TRBJ1-4; cdr3_length: 17; v_call: TRBV7-9; cdr3_aa: CASSLVGQGTLNEKLFF
j_call: TRBJ2-2; cdr3_length: 14; v_call: TRBV10-1; cdr3_aa: CASSDQGGTGELFF
j_call: TRBJ1-1; cdr3_length: 15; v_call: TRBV19; cdr3_aa: CASSRDRAMNTEAFF
j_call: TRBJ1-4; cdr3_length: 15; v_call: TRBV12-5; cdr3_aa: CASGLVRVFNEKLFF
j_call: TRBJ2-5; cdr3_length: 13; v_call: TRBV4-3; cdr3_aa: CASSQWVGETQYF
j_call: TRBJ2-7; cdr3_length: 14; v_call: TRBV6-6; cdr3_aa: CASSYSTMSYEQYF
j_call: TRBJ1-1; cdr3_length: 13; v_call: TRBV7-2; cdr3_aa: CASSSQRNTEAFF
j_call: TRBJ2-7; cdr3_length: 13; v_call: TRBV9; cdr3_aa: CASSVDGYYEQYF
j_call: TRBJ1-2; cdr3_length: 12; v_call: TRBV7-6; cdr3_aa: CASSKDRGGYTF
j_call: TRBJ2-7; cdr3_length: 13; v_call: TRBV29-1; cdr3_aa: CSVEVTGSYEQYF
j_call: TRBJ2-3; cdr3_length: 16; v_call: TRBV2; cdr3_aa: CAAILSGGVSTDTQYF
j_call: TRBJ2-7; cdr3_length: 15; v_call: TRBV11-2; cdr3_aa: CASSYTGTGLYEQYF